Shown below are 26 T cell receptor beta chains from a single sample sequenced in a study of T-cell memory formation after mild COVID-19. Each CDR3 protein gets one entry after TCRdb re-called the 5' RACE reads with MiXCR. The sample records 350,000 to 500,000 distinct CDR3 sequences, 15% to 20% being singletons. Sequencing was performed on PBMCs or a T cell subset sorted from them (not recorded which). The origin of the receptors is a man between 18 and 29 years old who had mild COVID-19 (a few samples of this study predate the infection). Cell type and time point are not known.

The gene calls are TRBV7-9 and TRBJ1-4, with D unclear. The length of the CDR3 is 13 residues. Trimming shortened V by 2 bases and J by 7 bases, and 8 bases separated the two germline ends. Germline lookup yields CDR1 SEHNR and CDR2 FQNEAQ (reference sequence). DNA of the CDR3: TGTGCCAGCAGCTTATTAACCGGTGAAAAACTGTTTTTT. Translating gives CASSLLTGEKLFF. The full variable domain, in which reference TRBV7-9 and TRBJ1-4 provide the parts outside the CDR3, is DTGVSQNPRHKITKRGQNVTFRCDPISEHNRLYWYRQTLGQGPEFLTYFQNEAQLEKSRLLSDRFSAERPKGSFSTLEIQRTEQGDSAMYLCASSLLTGEKLFFGSGTQLSVL.

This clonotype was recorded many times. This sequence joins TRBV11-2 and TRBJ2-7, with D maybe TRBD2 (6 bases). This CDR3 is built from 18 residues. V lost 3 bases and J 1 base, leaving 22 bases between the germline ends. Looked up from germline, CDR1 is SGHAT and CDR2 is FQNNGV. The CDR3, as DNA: TGTGCCAGCAGCTTTTCGGACGGCGGAGGGTTGTGGTCCTACGAGCAGTACGTC. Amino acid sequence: CASSFSDGGGLWSYEQYV.

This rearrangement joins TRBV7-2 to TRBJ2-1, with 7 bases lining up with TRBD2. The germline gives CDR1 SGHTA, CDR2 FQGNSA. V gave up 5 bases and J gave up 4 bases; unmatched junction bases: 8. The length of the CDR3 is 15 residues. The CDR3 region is CASSTSGALYNEQFF. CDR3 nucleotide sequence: TGTGCCAGCAGCACAAGCGGGGCACTATACAATGAGCAGTTCTTC.

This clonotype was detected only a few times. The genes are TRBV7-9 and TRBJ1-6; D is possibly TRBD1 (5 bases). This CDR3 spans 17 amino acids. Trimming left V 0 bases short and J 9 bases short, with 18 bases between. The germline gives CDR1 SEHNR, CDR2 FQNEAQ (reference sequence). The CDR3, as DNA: TGTGCCAGCAGCTTAGCGCTTGGGGGTGGCGGTTTTTCACCCCTCCACTTT. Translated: CASSLALGGGGFSPLHF.

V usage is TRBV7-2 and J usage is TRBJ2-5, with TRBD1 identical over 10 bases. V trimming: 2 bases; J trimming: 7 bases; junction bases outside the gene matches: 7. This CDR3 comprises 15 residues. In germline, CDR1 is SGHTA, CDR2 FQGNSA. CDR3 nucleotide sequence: TGTGCCAGCAGCTTACAAAGGGACAGGGGATGGACCCAGTACTTC. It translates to CASSLQRDRGWTQYF.

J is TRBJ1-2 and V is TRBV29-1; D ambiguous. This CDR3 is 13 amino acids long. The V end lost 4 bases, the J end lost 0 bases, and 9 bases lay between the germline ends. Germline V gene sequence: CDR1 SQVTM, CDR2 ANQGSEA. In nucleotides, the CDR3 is TGCAGCGTTGGAGGGCTAGCTAACTATGGCTACACCTTC. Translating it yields CSVGGLANYGYTF.

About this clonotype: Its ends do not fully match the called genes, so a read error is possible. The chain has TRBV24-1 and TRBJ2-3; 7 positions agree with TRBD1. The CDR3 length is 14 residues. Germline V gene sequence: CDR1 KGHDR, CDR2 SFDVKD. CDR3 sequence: CSTSDSGQPNTQYF. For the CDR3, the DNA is TGTTCCACCAGTGATTCGGGACAGCCTAATACGCAGTATTTT.

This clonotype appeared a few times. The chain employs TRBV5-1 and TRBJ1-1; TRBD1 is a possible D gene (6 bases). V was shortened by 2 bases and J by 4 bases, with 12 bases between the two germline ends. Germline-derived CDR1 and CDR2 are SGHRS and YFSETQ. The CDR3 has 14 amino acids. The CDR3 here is CASSFSQGTTEAFF. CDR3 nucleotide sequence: TGCGCCAGCAGCTTCTCACAGGGAACCACTGAAGCTTTCTTT. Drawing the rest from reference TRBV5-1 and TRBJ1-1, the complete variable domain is KAGVTQTPRYLIKTRGQQVTLSCSPISGHRSVSWYQQTPGQGLQFLFEYFSETQRNKGNFPGRFSGRQFSNSRSEMNVSTLELGDSALYLCASSFSQGTTEAFFGQGTRLTVV.

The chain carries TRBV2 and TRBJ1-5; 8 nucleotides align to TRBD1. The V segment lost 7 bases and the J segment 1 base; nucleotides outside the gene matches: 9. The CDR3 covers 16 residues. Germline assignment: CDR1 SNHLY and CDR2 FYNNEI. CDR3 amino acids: CASTQSTGGSNQPQHF. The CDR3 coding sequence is TGTGCCAGCACCCAATCTACAGGGGGGAGCAATCAGCCCCAGCATTTT. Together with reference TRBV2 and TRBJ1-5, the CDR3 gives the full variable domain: EPEVTQTPSHQVTQMGQEVILRCVPISNHLYFYWYRQILGQKVEFLVSFYNNEISEKSEIFDDQFSVERPDGSNFTLKIRSTKLEDSAMYFCASTQSTGGSNQPQHFGDGTRLSIL.

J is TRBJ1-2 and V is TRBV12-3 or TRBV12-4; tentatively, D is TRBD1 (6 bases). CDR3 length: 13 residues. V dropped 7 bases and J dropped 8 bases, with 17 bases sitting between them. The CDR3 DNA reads TGTGCCAGCAAGCCGGCAGGGGCTGGGGGCTACACCTTC. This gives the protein CASKPAGAGGYTF.

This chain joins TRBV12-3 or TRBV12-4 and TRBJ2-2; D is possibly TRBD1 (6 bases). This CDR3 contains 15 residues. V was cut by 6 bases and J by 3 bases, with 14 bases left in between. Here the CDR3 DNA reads TGTGCCAGCAGCCCCGGGACACATTACACCGGGGAGCTGTTTTTT. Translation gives CASSPGTHYTGELFF.

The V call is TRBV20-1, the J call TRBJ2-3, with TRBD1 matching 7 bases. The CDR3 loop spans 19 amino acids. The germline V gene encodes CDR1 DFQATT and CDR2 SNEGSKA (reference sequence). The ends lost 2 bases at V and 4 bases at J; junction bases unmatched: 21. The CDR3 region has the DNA TGCAGTGCTAGAAATACCCTAGTCTCGACAGGGCTGGGCGCAGATACGCAGTATTTT. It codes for CSARNTLVSTGLGADTQYF.

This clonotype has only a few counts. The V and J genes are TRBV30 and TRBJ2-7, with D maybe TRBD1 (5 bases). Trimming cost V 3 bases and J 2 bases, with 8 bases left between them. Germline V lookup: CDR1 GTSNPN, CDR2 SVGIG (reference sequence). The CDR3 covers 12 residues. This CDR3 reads CAWRGRAYEQYF. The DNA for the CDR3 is TGTGCCTGGAGGGGCAGGGCCTACGAGCAGTACTTC.

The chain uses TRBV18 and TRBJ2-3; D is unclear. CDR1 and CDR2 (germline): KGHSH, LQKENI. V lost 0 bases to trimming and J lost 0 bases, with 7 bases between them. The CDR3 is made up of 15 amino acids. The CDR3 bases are TGTGCCAGCTCACCACCCGAGAGAAGCACAGATACGCAGTATTTT. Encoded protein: CASSPPERSTDTQYF. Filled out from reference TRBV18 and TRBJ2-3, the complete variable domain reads NAGVMQNPRHLVRRRGQEARLRCSPMKGHSHVYWYRQLPEEGLKFMVYLQKENIIDESGMPKERFSAEFPKEGPSILRIQQVVRGDSAAYFCASSPPERSTDTQYFGPGTRLTVL.

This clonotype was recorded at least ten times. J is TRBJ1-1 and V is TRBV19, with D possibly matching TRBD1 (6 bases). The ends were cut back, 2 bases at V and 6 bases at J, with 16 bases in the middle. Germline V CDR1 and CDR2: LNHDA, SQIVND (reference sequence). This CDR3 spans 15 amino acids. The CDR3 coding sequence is TGTGCCAGTAGTATAACAGGGTCTTTGGGTCCTGAAGCTTTCTTT. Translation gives CASSITGSLGPEAFF.

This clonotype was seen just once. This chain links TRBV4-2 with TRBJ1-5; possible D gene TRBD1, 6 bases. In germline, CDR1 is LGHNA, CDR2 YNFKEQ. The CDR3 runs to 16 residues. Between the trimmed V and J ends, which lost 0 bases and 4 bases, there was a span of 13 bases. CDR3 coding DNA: TGTGCCAGCAGCCAAGAGTTAGTCAGGGGTAATCAGCCCCAGCATTTT. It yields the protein CASSQELVRGNQPQHF.

Written as DNA, the CDR3 is TGTGCCTGGAGCTTAGCCGGGACAGGCTACGAGCAGTACTTC. This gives the protein CAWSLAGTGYEQYF. The genes are TRBV30 and TRBJ2-7; 8 bases are a match to TRBD1. Losses at the gene ends were 3 bases for V and 3 bases for J; bases not matched to a gene: 7. This CDR3 has 14 residues. Germline-derived CDR1 and CDR2 are GTSNPN and SVGIG (reference sequence). Looking up the rest from reference TRBV30 and TRBJ2-7 gives the full variable domain: SQTIHQWPATLVQPVGSPLSLECTVEGTSNPNLYWYRQAAGRGLQLLFYSVGIGQISSEVPQNLSASRPQDRQFILSSKKLLLSDSGFYLCAWSLAGTGYEQYFGPGTRLTVT.

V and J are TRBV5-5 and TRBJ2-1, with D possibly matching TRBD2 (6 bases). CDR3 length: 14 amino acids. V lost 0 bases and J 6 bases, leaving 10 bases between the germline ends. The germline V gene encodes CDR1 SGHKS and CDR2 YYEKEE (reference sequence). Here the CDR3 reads CASSLAGDSNEQFF. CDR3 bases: TGTGCCAGCAGCTTGGCCGGGGACTCCAATGAGCAGTTCTTC.

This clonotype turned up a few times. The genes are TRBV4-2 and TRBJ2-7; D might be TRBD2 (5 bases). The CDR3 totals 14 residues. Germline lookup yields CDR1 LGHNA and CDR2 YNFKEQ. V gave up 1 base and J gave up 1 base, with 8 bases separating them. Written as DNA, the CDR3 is TGTGCCAGCAGCCAAGCTCGGGATTCCTACGAGCAGTACTTC. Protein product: CASSQARDSYEQYF.

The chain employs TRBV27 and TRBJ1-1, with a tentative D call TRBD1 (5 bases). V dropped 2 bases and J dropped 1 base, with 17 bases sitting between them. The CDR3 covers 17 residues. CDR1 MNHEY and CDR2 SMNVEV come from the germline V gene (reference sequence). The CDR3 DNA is TGTGCCAGCAGTTTAAGCGCGTGGGGGAGGCGGAACACTGAAGCTTTCTTT. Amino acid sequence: CASSLSAWGRRNTEAFF.

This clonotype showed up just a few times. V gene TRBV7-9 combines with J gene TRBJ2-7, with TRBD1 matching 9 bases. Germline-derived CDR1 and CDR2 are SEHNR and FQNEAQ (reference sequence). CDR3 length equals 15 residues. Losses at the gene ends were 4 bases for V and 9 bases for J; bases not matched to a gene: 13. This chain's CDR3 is CASSSTTGTGIGQYF. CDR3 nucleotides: TGTGCCAGCAGCTCTACAACCGGGACAGGGATTGGGCAGTACTTC.

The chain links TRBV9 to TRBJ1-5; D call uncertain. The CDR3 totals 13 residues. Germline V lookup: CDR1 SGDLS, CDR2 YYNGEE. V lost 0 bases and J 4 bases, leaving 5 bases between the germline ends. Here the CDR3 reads CASSVGPNQPQHF. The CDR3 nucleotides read TGTGCCAGCAGCGTAGGTCCTAATCAGCCCCAGCATTTT.

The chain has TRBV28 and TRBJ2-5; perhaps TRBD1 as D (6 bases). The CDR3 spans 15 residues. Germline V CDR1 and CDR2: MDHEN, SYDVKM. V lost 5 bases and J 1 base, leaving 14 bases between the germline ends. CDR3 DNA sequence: TGTGCCAGCAGTCCCGGTGGCAGGGGCCAAGAGACCCAGTACTTC. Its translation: CASSPGGRGQETQYF.

The chain's CDR3 is CASNWGSISSYEQYF. The CDR3 nucleotides read TGTGCCAGCAATTGGGGCAGTATCTCATCCTACGAGCAGTACTTC. The chain uses TRBV6-1 and TRBJ2-7; possibly TRBD1 for D (5 bases). This CDR3 has 15 amino acids. The V end was cut by 7 bases, the J end by 1 base, with 17 bases between. The germline V gene has CDR1 MNHNS and CDR2 SASEGT.

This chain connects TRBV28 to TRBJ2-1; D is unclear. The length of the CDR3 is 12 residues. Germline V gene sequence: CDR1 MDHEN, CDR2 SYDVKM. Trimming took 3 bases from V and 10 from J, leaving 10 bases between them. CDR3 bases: TGTGCCAGCAGTTTGGGCTATAGGGAGCAGTTCTTC. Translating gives CASSLGYREQFF.

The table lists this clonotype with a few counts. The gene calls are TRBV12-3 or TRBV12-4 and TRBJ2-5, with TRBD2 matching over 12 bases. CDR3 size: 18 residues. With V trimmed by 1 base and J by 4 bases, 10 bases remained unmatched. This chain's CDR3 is CASSLVWLAGGTRETQYF. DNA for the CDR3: TGTGCCAGCAGTTTAGTGTGGCTAGCGGGGGGGACCCGAGAGACCCAGTACTTC.